The sequence of this T cell receptor beta chain was determined in a study of CD8+ T cells in alopecia areata. RNA was extracted and reverse transcribed into cDNA as the sequencing template. Here immunoSEQ multiplex PCR was the method, and the copy in TCRdb shows in-frame clones only, minus some. Here the sample spans over 120,000 clones, around three fifths being singletons. The sorting of PBMCs gave CD4+ and CD8+ T cells. V was cut by 6 bases and J by 0 bases, with 9 bases left in between. Germline V gene data show CDR1 as SQVTM and CDR2 as ANQGSEA. CDR3 length equals 13 residues. This clone was detected a few times.

This chain connects TRBV29-1 to TRBJ1-3; tentatively, D is TRBD1 (5 bases). The material was CD4+ T cells sorted from blood, obtained at week 0. The clonotype was recovered from a human donor with alopecia areata. The CDR3 sequence: CSVAGFSGNTIYF. The CDR3 DNA sequence: TGCAGCGTAGCAGGGTTCTCTGGAAACACCATATATTTT.